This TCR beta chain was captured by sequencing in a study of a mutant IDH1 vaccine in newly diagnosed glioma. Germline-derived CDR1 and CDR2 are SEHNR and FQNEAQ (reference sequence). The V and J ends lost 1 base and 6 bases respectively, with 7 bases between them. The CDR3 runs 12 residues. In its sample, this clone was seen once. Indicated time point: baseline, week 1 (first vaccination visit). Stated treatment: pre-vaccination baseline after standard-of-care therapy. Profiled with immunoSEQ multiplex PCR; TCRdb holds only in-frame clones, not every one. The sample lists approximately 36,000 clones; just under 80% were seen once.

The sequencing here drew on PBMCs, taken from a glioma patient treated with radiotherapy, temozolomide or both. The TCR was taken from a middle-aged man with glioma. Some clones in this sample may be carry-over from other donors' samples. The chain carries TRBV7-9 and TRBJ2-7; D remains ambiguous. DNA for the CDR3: TGTGCCAGCAGCTTAGGCCAGTCCGAGCAGTACTTC. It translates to CASSLGQSEQYF.